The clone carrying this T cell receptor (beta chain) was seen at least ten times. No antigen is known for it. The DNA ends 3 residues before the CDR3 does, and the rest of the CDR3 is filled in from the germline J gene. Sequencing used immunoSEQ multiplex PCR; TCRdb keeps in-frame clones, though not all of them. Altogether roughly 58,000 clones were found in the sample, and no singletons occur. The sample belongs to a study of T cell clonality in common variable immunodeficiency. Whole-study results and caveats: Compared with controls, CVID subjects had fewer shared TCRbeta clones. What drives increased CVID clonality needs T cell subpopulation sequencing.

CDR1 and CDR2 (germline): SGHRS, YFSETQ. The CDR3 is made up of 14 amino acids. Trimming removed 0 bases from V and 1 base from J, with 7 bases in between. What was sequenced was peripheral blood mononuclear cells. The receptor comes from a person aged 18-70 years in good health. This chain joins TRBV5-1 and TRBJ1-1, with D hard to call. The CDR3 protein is CASSLETQNTEAFF. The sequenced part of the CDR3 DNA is TGCGCCAGCAGCTTGGAAACTCAGAACACTGAA.